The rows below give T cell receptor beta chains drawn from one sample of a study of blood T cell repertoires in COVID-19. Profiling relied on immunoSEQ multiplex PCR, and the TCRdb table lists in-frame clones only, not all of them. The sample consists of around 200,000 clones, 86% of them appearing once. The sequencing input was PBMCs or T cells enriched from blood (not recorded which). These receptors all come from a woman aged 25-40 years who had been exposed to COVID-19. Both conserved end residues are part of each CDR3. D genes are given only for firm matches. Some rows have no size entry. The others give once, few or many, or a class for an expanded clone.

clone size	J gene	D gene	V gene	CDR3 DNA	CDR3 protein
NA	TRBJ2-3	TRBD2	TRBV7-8	TGTGCCAGCAGCTTAAACTTAGCGGGGGGGTTCACAGATACGCAGTATTTT	CASSLNLAGGFTDTQYF
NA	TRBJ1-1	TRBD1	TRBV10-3	TGTGCCATCAGTGAGGACAGGGAGATGAACACTGAAGCTTTCTTT	CAISEDREMNTEAFF
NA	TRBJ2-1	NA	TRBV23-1	TGCGCCAGCAGTCCCGGGGGTGAGCAGTTCTTC	CASSPGGEQFF
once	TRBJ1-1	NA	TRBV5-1	TGCGCCAGCAGCCAGGGAGGGAGACCTGAAGCTTTCTTT	CASSQGGRPEAFF
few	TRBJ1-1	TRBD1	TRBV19	TGTGCCAGTAGTCACCAGGGGGCTGAAGCTTTCTTT	CASSHQGAEAFF
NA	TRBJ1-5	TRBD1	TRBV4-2	TGTGCCAGCAGCCAAGGGTGGGACAGGGCTAGCAATCAGCCCCAGCATTTT	CASSQGWDRASNQPQHF
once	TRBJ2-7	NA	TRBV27	TGTGCCAGCAGTTCTTATCACGAGCAGTACTTC	CASSSYHEQYF
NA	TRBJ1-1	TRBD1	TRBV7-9	TGTGCCAGCAGCTTAGGCTACAACGGCAGGGGGCTGGGAGCTTTCTTT	CASSLGYNGRGLGAFF
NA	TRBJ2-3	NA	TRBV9	TGTGCCAGCAGCGTAGGGCCGGGGACAGATACGCAGTATTTT	CASSVGPGTDTQYF
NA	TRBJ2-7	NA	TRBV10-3	TGTGCCATCAGTGAGGGATTGAAGTGGGGCGCCTCCTACGAGCAGTACTTC	CAISEGLKWGASYEQYF
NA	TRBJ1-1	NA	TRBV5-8	TGTGCCAGCAGCCCTGGGCTGAACACTGAAGCTTTCTTT	CASSPGLNTEAFF
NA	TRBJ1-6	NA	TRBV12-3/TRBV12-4	TGTGCCAGCAGTTTAGGAGGCAATTCACCCCTCCACTTT	CASSLGGNSPLHF
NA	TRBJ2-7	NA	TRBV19	TGTGCCAGTAGTATTTCGGCGGGGCCCTACGAGCAGTACTTC	CASSISAGPYEQYF
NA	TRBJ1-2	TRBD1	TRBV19	TGTGCCAGCCTCACTCGGACAGGGAACTATGGCTACACCTTC	CASLTRTGNYGYTF
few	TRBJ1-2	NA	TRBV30	TGTGCCTGGAACGCCAAATCGGTAGAGGACATCACCAACTATGGCTACACCTTC	CAWNAKSVEDITNYGYTF
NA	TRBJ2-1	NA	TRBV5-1	TGCGCCAGCAGCTTGGTGGGCGGGGAATTGTACAATGAGCAGTTCTTC	CASSLVGGELYNEQFF
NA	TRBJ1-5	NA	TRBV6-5	TGTGCCAGCAGATCGACCCTAGATAGCAATCAGCCCCAGCATTTT	CASRSTLDSNQPQHF
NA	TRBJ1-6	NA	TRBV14	TGTGCCAGCAGCCTGAGCTATAATTCACCCCTCCACTTT	CASSLSYNSPLHF
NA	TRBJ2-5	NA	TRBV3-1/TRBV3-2	TGTGCCAGCAGCCATATCGGTATAGCTGAGACCCAGTACTTC	CASSHIGIAETQYF
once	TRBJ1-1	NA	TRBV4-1	TGCGCCAGCAGGTATCAAGGGGGGGTATCGGCCCCCATGAACACTGAAGCTTTCTTT	CASRYQGGVSAPMNTEAFF
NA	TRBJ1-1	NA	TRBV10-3	TGTGCCATCAGTGAGTCGAGCAGGGGCCGTGAAGCTTTCTTT	CAISESSRGREAFF
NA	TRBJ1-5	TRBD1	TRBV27	TGTGCCAAACCGACAGGGTTGTCCCCAAGCAATCAGCCCCAGCATTTT	CAKPTGLSPSNQPQHF
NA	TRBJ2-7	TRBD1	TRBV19	TGTGCCAGTAGTATATCTGGGACAGGGGGCTACGAGCAGTACTTC	CASSISGTGGYEQYF
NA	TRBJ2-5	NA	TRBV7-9	TGTGCCAGCAGCTCTGCGGAGACCCAGTACTTC	CASSSAETQYF
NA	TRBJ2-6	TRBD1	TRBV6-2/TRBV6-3	TGTGCCAGCAGCTTTTGGACAGGCTCTGGGGCCAACGTCCTGACTTTC	CASSFWTGSGANVLTF
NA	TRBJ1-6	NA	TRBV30	TGTGCCTGGAGTGCCGGGACCTATAATTCACCCCTCCACTTT	CAWSAGTYNSPLHF
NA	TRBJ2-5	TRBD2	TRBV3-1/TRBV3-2	TGTGCCAGCACCGCCCCCCTAGCGGGCGTACAAGAGACCCAGTACTTC	CASTAPLAGVQETQYF
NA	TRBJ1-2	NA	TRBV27	TGTGCCAGCAGTTTATTCCCTGGCAGGGAATCTTATGGCTACACCTTC	CASSLFPGRESYGYTF
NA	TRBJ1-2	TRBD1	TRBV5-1	TGCGCCAGCAGCTTGGGGACAGGTGATGGCTACACCTTC	CASSLGTGDGYTF
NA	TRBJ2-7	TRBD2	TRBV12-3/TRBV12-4	TGTGCCAGTTCTAGCGGGGGGCCCTACGAGCAGTACTTC	CASSSGGPYEQYF
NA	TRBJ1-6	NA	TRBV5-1	TGCGCCAGCAGCTTGGGGCCAGAGACAGCTAATTCACCCCTCCACTTT	CASSLGPETANSPLHF
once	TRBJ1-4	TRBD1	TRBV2	TGTGCCAGCAGGGACAGGGCGGGTAATGAAAAACTGTTTTTT	CASRDRAGNEKLFF
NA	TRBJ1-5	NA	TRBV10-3	TGTGCCATCAGTGAGTCTGGAGATCAGCCCCAGCATTTT	CAISESGDQPQHF